This T cell receptor (beta chain) was found in a study of long-term antiretroviral therapy in people with HIV. Remarks on this clone: The antigen is not known.

The assay, immunoSEQ v3.0, was run at survey level. Assay: immunoSEQ multiplex PCR; the TCRdb copy retains only in-frame clones and omits some. Here the sample spans about 10,000 clones, 75% to 90% being singletons. Trimming removed 2 bases from V and 9 bases from J; junction bases left unmatched: 5. The germline gives CDR1 SGHDT, CDR2 YYEEEE. CDR3 length: 15 residues. The study's findings and limits: Following ART, diversity rose but still fell short of transplant donor controls.

The chain is built from TRBV5-6 and TRBJ2-1; 13 bases match TRBD2. This sequence originates from a man in his forties with HIV. Sequencing was performed on unsorted PBMCs, taken 0.7 years after starting antiretroviral therapy. The DNA of the CDR3 is TGTGCCAGCAGCTTCGGTACTAGCGGGAGGGCTGAGCAGTTCTTC. Protein: CASSFGTSGRAEQFF. The variable domain in full, completed from reference TRBV5-6 and TRBJ2-1, reads DAGVTQSPTHLIKTRGQQVTLRCSPKSGHDTVSWYQQALGQGPQFIFQYYEEEERQRGNFPDRFSGHQFPNYSSELNVNALLLGDSALYLCASSFGTSGRAEQFFGPGTRLTVL.